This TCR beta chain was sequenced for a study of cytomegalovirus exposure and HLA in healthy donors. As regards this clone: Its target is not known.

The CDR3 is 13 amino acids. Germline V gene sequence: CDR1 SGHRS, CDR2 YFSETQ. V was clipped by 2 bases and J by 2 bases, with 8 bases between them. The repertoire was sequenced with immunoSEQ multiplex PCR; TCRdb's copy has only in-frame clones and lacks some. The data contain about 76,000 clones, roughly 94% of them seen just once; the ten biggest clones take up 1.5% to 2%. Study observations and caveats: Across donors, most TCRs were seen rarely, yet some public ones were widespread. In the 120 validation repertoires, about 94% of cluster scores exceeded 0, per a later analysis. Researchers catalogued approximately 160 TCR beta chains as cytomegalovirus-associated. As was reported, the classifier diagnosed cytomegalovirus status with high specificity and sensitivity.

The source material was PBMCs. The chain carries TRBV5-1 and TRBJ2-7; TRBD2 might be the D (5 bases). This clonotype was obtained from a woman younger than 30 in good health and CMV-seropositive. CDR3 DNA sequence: TGCGCCAGCAGCTTCGACGGGGCCTACGAGCAGTACTTC. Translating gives CASSFDGAYEQYF.